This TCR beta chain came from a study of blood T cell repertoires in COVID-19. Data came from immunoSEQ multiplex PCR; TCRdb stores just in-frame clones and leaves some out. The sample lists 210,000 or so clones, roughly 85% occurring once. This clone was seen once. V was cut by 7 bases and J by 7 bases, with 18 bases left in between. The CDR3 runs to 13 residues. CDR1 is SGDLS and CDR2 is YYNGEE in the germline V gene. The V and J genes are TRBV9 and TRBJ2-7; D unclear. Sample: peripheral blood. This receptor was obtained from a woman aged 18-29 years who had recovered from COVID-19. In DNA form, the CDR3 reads TGTGCCAGCTCGCGTGACTTATTTCGGGAGCAGTACTTC. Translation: CASSRDLFREQYF.